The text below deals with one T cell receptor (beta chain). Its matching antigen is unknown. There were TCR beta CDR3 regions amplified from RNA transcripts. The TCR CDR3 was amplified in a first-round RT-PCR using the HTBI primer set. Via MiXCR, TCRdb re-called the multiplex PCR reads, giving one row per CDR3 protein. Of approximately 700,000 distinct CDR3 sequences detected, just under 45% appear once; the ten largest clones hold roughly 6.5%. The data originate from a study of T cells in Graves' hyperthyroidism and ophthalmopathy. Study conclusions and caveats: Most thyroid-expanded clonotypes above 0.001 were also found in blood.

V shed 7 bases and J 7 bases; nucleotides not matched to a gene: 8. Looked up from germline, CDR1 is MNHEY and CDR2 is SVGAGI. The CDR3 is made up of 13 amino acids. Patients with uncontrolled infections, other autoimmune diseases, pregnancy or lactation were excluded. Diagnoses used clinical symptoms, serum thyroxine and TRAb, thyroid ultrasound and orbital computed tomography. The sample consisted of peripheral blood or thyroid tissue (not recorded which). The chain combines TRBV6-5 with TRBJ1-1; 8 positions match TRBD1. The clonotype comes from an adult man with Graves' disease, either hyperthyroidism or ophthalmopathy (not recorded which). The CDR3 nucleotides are TGTGCCAGCAAAGCAGGGGGCGAAGGTGAAGCTTTCTTT. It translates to CASKAGGEGEAFF.